This T cell receptor beta chain was sequenced during a study of cytomegalovirus exposure and HLA in healthy donors. In the study overall: Of the donors genotyped, 300 to 500 in all, 65% to 90% fell in the Caucasian-associated ancestry cluster.

60 Vbeta and 13 Jbeta primers were used in PCR. The data were produced by immunoSEQ multiplex PCR, yet TCRdb's version contains in-frame clones alone and is incomplete. The data contain over 95,000 clones, over 70% of them singletons. The clonotype originates from a woman in her forties in good health and CMV-seropositive. The sample comprised PBMCs.

CDR3: CASSLPRQGSYQETQYF. DNA for the CDR3: TGCGCCAGCAGCTTGCCGCGACAGGGCTCGTACCAAGAGACCCAGTACTTC. The V gene is TRBV5-1, the J gene TRBJ2-5; 7 nucleotides line up with TRBD1. This CDR3 region has 17 residues. With 1 base clipped from V and 0 bases from J, the junction kept 9 bases outside the gene matches. CDR1 and CDR2 from the germline V gene are SGHRS and YFSETQ.